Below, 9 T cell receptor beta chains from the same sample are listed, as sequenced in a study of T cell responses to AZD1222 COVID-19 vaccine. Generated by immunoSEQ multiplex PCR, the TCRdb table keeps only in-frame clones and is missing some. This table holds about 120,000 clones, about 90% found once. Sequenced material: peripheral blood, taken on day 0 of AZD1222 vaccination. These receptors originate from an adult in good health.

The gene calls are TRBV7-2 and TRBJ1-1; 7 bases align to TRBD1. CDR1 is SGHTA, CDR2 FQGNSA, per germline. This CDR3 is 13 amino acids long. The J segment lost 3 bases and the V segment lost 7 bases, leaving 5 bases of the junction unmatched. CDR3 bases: TGTGCCAGCACCCGACAGGGTGACACTGAAGCTTTCTTT. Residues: CASTRQGDTEAFF.

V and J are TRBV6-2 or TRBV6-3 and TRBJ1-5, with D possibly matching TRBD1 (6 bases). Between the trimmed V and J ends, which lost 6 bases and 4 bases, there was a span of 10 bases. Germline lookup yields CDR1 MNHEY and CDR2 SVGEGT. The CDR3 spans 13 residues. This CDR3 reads CASRPDRNQPQHF. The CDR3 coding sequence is TGTGCCAGCAGACCTGACAGGAATCAGCCCCAGCATTTT.

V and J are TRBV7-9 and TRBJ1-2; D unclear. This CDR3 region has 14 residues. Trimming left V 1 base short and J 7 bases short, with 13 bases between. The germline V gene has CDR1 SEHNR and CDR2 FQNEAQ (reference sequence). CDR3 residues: CASSLVGGDGGYTF. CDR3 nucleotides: TGTGCCAGCAGCTTAGTAGGCGGGGATGGTGGCTACACCTTC.

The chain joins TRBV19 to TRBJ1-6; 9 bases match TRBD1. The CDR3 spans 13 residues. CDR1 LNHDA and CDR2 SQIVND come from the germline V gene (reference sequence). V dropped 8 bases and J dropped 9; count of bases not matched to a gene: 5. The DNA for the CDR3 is TGTGCCAGTGCGGGACAGGGAGCTTCACCCCTCCACTTT. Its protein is CASAGQGASPLHF. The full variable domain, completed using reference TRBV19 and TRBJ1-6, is DGGITQSPKYLFRKEGQNVTLSCEQNLNHDAMYWYRQDPGQGLRLIYYSQIVNDFQKGDIAEGYSVSREKKESFPLTVTSAQKNPTAFYLCASAGQGASPLHFGNGTRLTVT.

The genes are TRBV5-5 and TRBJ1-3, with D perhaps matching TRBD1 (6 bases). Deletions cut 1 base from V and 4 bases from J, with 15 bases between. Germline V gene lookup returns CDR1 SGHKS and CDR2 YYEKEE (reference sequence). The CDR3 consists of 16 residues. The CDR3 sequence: CASSLLFGTKGNTIYF. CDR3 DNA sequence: TGTGCCAGCAGCTTGTTGTTCGGGACAAAGGGAAACACCATATATTTT.

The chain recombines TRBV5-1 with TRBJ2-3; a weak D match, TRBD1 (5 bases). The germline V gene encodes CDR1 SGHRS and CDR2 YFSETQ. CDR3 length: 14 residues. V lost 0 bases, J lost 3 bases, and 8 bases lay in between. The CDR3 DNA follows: TGCGCCAGCAGCTTGGTAAGGGGTACAGATACGCAGTATTTT. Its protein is CASSLVRGTDTQYF.

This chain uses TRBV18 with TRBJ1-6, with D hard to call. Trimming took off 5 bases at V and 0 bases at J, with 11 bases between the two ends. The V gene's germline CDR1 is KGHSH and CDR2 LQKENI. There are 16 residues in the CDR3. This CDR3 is CASSNMRDSYNSPLHF. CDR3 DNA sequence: TGTGCCAGCTCAAATATGAGGGACTCCTATAATTCACCCCTCCACTTT.

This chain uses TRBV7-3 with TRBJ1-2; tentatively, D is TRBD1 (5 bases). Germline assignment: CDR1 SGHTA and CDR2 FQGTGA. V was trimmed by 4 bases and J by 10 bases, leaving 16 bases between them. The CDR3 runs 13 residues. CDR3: CASSSVRGTAYTF. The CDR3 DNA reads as TGTGCCAGCAGCTCCGTTAGAGGGACGGCCTACACCTTC.

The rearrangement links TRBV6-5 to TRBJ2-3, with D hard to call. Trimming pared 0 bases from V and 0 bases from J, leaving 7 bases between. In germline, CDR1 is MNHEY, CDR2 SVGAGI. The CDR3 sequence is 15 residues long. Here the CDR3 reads CASSYSLLSTDTQYF. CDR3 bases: TGTGCCAGCAGTTACTCCCTACTCAGCACAGATACGCAGTATTTT.